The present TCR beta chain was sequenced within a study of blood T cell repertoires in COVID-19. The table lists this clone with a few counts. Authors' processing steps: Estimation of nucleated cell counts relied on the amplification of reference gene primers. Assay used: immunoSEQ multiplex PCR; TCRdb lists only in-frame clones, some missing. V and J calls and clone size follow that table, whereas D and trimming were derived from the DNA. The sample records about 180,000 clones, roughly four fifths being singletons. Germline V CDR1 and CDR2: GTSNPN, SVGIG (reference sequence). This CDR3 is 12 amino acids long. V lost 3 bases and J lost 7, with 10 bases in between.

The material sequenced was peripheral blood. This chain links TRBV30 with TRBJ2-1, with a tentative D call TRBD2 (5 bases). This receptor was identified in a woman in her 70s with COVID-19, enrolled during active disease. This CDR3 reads CAWSESGNEQFF. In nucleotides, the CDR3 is TGTGCCTGGAGCGAGAGCGGAAATGAGCAGTTCTTC.